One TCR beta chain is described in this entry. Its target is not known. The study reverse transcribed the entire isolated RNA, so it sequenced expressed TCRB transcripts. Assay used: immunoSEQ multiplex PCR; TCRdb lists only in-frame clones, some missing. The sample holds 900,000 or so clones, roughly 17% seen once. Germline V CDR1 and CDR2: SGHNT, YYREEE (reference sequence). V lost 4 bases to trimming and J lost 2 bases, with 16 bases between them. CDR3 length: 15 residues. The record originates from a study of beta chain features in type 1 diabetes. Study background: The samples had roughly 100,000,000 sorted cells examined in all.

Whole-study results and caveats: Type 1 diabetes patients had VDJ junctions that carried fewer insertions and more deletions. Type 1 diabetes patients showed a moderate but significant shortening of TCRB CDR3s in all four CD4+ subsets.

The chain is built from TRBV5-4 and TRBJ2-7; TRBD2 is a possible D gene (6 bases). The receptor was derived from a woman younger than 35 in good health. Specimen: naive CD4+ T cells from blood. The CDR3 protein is CASSAGTGKAYEQYF. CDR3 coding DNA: TGTGCCAGCAGCGCCGGGACTGGAAAGGCCTACGAGCAGTACTTC.